These 22 T cell receptor beta chains were sequenced from one sample in a study of early T cells in non-severe SARS-CoV-2 infection. One entry per CDR3 protein results from TCRdb running MiXCR on the 5' RACE reads. The repertoire has roughly 86,000 distinct CDR3 sequences, roughly 14% of them found once; the top ten carry 0.45% to 0.75%. Sequenced material: whole blood. These receptors were taken from an adult who was a healthcare worker with PCR-confirmed SARS-CoV-2 infection or an uninfected control (not recorded which).

This clonotype was counted a few times. The rearrangement joins TRBV20-1 to TRBJ1-1; tentatively, D is TRBD1 (6 bases). This CDR3 comprises 19 residues. The germline V gene encodes CDR1 DFQATT and CDR2 SNEGSKA (reference sequence). V was cut by 1 base and J by 1 base, with 25 bases left in between. CDR3 coding DNA: TGCAGTGCTAGAGCAAACCCGGGACACCTCATCCCTCAGAACACTGAAGCTTTCTTT. This sequence encodes CSARANPGHLIPQNTEAFF.

This clonotype was recorded a few times. The chain combines TRBV6-5 with TRBJ1-1; weak D call: TRBD1 (5 bases). Trimming pared 2 bases from V and 1 base from J, leaving 8 bases between. The CDR3 is made up of 14 amino acids. The germline CDR1 and CDR2 sequences are MNHEY and SVGAGI. CDR3 sequence: CASSYKGQNTEAFF. CDR3 sequence (DNA): TGTGCCAGCAGTTACAAGGGGCAGAACACTGAAGCTTTCTTT.

There are a few counts of this clonotype. The V and J genes are TRBV5-8 and TRBJ2-3; D gene ambiguous. CDR1 and CDR2 (germline): SGHTS, YDEGEE. The length of the CDR3 is 15 residues. The V end lost 1 base, the J end lost 3 bases, and 12 bases lay between the germline ends. The CDR3 DNA is TGTGCCAGCAGCTTGCGGGCCCGGTCGACAGATACGCAGTATTTT. Its translation: CASSLRARSTDTQYF. The full variable domain, in which reference TRBV5-8 and TRBJ2-3 provide the parts outside the CDR3, is EAGVTQSPTHLIKTRGQQATLRCSPISGHTSVYWYQQALGLGLQFLLWYDEGEERNRGNFPPRFSGRQFPNYSSELNVNALELEDSALYLCASSLRARSTDTQYFGPGTRLTVL.

The chain recombines TRBV7-8 with TRBJ2-2, with a tentative D call TRBD2 (6 bases). Trimming took 5 bases from V and 0 from J, leaving 13 bases between them. CDR3 length: 16 residues. Germline lookup yields CDR1 SGHVS and CDR2 FQNEAQ. This CDR3 is CASSQGLLSNTGELFF. CDR3 sequence (DNA): TGTGCCAGCAGCCAGGGACTCCTTTCGAACACCGGGGAGCTGTTTTTT.

The V and J genes are TRBV4-1 and TRBJ1-1, with 10 nucleotides matching TRBD1. V lost 2 bases to trimming and J lost 1 base; unmatched junction nucleotides: 7. Germline CDR1 MGHRA, CDR2 YSYEKL. This CDR3 has 17 amino acids. The DNA of the CDR3 is TGCGCCAGCAGCCAACCCGTCTGGACAGGGGGGAACACTGAAGCTTTCTTT. Protein sequence: CASSQPVWTGGNTEAFF.

This clonotype has only a few counts. This sequence joins TRBV2 and TRBJ2-6; no definite D call. V was clipped by 9 bases and J by 0 bases, with 3 bases between them. This CDR3 has 12 amino acids. Germline V CDR1 and CDR2: SNHLY, FYNNEI. The CDR3 sequence is CARDSGANVLTF. CDR3 DNA sequence: TGTGCCAGGGACTCTGGGGCCAACGTCCTGACTTTC.

A few counts support this clonotype. The chain joins TRBV20-1 to TRBJ2-1; 7 bases agree with TRBD2. Germline V gene lookup returns CDR1 DFQATT and CDR2 SNEGSKA (reference sequence). This CDR3 has 20 residues. Losses at the gene ends were 0 bases for V and 3 bases for J; bases not matched to a gene: 20. CDR3 in DNA: TGCAGTGCTAGAGAGGGGCCCGGGACTAACTATAAAAGACACTACAATGAGCAGTTCTTC. This sequence encodes CSAREGPGTNYKRHYNEQFF.

This clonotype occurred many times. V and J are TRBV7-6 and TRBJ1-4; unclear D gene. V was shortened by 5 bases and J by 8 bases, with 18 bases between the two germline ends. Germline lookup yields CDR1 SGHVS and CDR2 FNYEAQ. This CDR3 region has 15 residues. The CDR3 coding sequence is TGTGCCAGCAGCCCGACCCCGGTCCCGCGAGAAAAACTGTTTTTT. Encoded protein: CASSPTPVPREKLFF.

This clonotype was observed a few times. The chain carries TRBV19 and TRBJ2-3; tentative D call: TRBD2 (6 bases). The germline V gene has CDR1 LNHDA and CDR2 SQIVND (reference sequence). This CDR3 is built from 14 residues. V dropped 4 bases and J dropped 2 bases, with 10 bases sitting between them. CDR3 nucleotides: TGTGCCAGTAGTACCGGGGGATCCACAGATACGCAGTATTTT. It is translated as CASSTGGSTDTQYF.

The chain employs TRBV29-1 and TRBJ2-6, with D perhaps TRBD2 (5 bases). Trimming took 5 bases from V and 6 from J, leaving 8 bases between them. The length of the CDR3 is 12 residues. Germline V lookup: CDR1 SQVTM, CDR2 ANQGSEA. The CDR3 sequence: CSVLGEANVLTF. The CDR3 coding sequence is TGCAGCGTTCTCGGGGAGGCCAACGTCCTGACTTTC. The full variable domain, rest sourced from reference TRBV29-1 and TRBJ2-6, is SAVISQKPSRDICQRGTSLTIQCQVDSQVTMMFWYRQQPGQSLTLIATANQGSEATYESGFVIDKFPISRPNLTFSTLTVSNMSPEDSSIYLCSVLGEANVLTFGAGSRLTVL.

This clonotype has more than one count but fewer than ten. The chain combines TRBV6-6 with TRBJ1-1; D perhaps matches TRBD1 (5 bases). The germline V gene encodes CDR1 MNHNY and CDR2 SVGAGI (reference sequence). CDR3 length equals 12 residues. The V and J ends lost 4 bases and 11 bases respectively, with 14 bases between them. The CDR3 region is CASSWGSFLAFF. The CDR3 DNA reads TGTGCCAGCAGTTGGGGCAGTTTTCTCGCTTTCTTT.

The table lists this clonotype with a few counts. The CDR3 nucleotides are TGTGCCAGCAGCTTAGGGACAGGGTACGAGCAGTACGTC. Protein product: CASSLGTGYEQYV. V gene TRBV11-2 combines with J gene TRBJ2-7; TRBD1 matches at 8 bases. The V and J ends lost 1 base and 4 bases, in that order; junction bases with no gene match: 0. The CDR3 is 13 amino acids. Germline CDR1 SGHAT, CDR2 FQNNGV.

This clonotype has at least ten counts. V is TRBV6-5 and J is TRBJ1-4; D gene ambiguous. This CDR3 has 14 amino acids. V was trimmed by 4 bases and J by 7 bases, leaving 13 bases between them. Germline assignment: CDR1 MNHEY and CDR2 SVGAGI. CDR3 DNA sequence: TGTGCCAGCAGTTCCGGGGATAGCCGTGAAAAACTGTTTTTT. Protein product: CASSSGDSREKLFF.

The gene calls are TRBV4-1 and TRBJ2-1, with D possibly matching TRBD2 (6 bases). There are 18 residues in the CDR3. V was cut by 2 bases and J by 7 bases, with 24 bases left in between. CDR1 MGHRA and CDR2 YSYEKL come from the germline V gene. The CDR3 is CASSQRPVMEGEPNEQFF. CDR3 DNA sequence: TGCGCCAGCAGCCAACGACCGGTTATGGAGGGCGAGCCTAATGAGCAGTTCTTC.

Here the CDR3 DNA reads TGTGCCAGCTCGGGACAGGGGGCGCGGGAGACCCAGTACTTC. Translated, it gives CASSGQGARETQYF. The chain couples TRBV6-5 to TRBJ2-5; 12 bases fit TRBD1. CDR1 MNHEY and CDR2 SVGAGI come from the germline V gene. After removal of 8 bases from V and 5 bases from J, the junction contained 6 bases not matched to a gene. The CDR3 length is 14 residues.

The rearrangement uses TRBV5-4 and TRBJ2-5; no clear D. Trimming took 3 bases from V and 2 from J, leaving 17 bases between them. Germline CDR1 reads SGHNT; CDR2 reads YYREEE (reference sequence). The CDR3 covers 16 residues. This CDR3 reads CASSSPGQRIQETQYF. DNA for the CDR3: TGTGCCAGCAGCTCCCCTGGGCAACGAATACAAGAGACCCAGTACTTC.

The rearrangement links TRBV6-6 to TRBJ1-1, with D unresolved. Between the trimmed V and J ends, which lost 6 bases and 4 bases, there was a span of 15 bases. The CDR3 length is 14 residues. Germline CDR1 is MNHNY and CDR2 is SVGAGI (reference sequence). The CDR3 loop reads CASSSLKTGTEAFF. The CDR3 coding sequence is TGTGCCAGCAGCTCTCTTAAGACGGGCACTGAAGCTTTCTTT.

This clonotype turned up a few times. The genes are TRBV10-3 and TRBJ1-4, with 10 bases identical to TRBD1. CDR3 length: 12 amino acids. The junction had 0 bases not matched to a gene; V was cut back by 8 bases and J by 6 bases. Germline CDR1 ENHRY, CDR2 SYGVKD. The CDR3, as DNA: TGTGCCATCGGGACAGGGGATGAAAAACTGTTTTTT. It is translated as CAIGTGDEKLFF.

In its sample, this clonotype was seen a few times. In DNA, the CDR3 is TGCGCCAGCAGCCCGGTACAAGGGGATTGGGACACTGAAGCTTTCTTT. Its translation: CASSPVQGDWDTEAFF. The gene calls are TRBV4-1 and TRBJ1-1; maybe TRBD1 (5 bases). Between the trimmed V and J ends, which lost 4 bases and 3 bases, there was a span of 18 bases. CDR3 size: 16 residues. Germline CDR1 and CDR2: MGHRA and YSYEKL.

This clonotype has more than one count but fewer than ten. The CDR3 sequence: CASSRSGGYEQYV. CDR3 coding DNA: TGTGCCAGCAGCCGCTCGGGGGGCTACGAGCAGTACGTC. The J gene is TRBJ2-7, the V gene TRBV7-8; 7 nucleotides align to TRBD2. Germline-derived CDR1 and CDR2 are SGHVS and FQNEAQ. This CDR3 has 13 residues. After removal of 5 bases from V and 3 bases from J, the junction contained 4 bases not matched to a gene.

The chain has TRBV12-3 or TRBV12-4 and TRBJ2-7; 10 nucleotides line up with TRBD1. There are 15 residues in the CDR3. V lost 7 bases and J lost 4; bases outside the gene matches: 10. The CDR3, as DNA: TGTGCCAGCAAAACATCCGGGACAGGGGTATACGAGCAGTACGTC. As protein: CASKTSGTGVYEQYV.

The CDR3 loop is CASSPKVNTEAFF. For the CDR3, the DNA is TGTGCCAGCTCACCAAAGGTGAACACTGAAGCTTTCTTT. The V call is TRBV18, the J call TRBJ1-1, with no clear D. Germline V lookup: CDR1 KGHSH, CDR2 LQKENI. The CDR3 length is 13 residues. V lost 2 bases and J 0 bases, leaving 4 bases between the germline ends.